This T cell receptor (beta chain) was retrieved from a study of monozygotic twins with inflammatory bowel disease. Per TCR library, about 3,300 ng of total RNA was used. A 6-nucleotide sample barcode was carried by the UMIs, which template switching added. Each CDR3 protein gets one entry in TCRdb, which reprocessed the 5' RACE reads and gives no DNA. This sample's table reports 330,000 or so distinct CDR3 sequences. Study outcomes and limitations: The study supported no single strong signal or clonotype linked to IBD.

The CDR3 spans 12 residues. Per germline, CDR1 DFQATT and CDR2 SNEGSKA (reference sequence). Worth noting for this clonotype: Its target is not known.

The sample comprised blood. The rearrangement joins TRBV20-1 to TRBJ2-1; the D call of TRBD2 rests on TCRdb alone, since no DNA is present to check it. The receptor was isolated from a human donor with ulcerative colitis or Crohn's disease, or a healthy co-twin of an affected twin (not recorded which). CDR3 sequence reads: CSAQREGRRQFF.